Listed here are 13 T cell receptor beta chains from one sample, sequenced in a study of shared clonotypes between healthy human individuals (dated by TCRdb to between 2020 and 2021). Library prep was done by the immunoSEQ multiplex PCR assay. The table comes from immuneACCESS by way of TCRdb, which keeps in-frame sequences with V and J called. Part of the clones is missing from these tables; in studies checked, under half for an unresolved V gene and the rest for unknown reasons. Here the sample has around 600,000 clones; roughly 95% occur a single time. The ten largest account for over 0.09% of the sample. CD8 naive samples were CD45RO-negative cells positively selected for CCR7, giving a CD45RA+CCR7+ population that excluded TemRA cells. Sequenced material: naive CD8+ T cells sorted from blood. The cell subset or site label, read with the paper, signifies: CD45RA+CCR7+. Receptors originate from a woman aged 30 to 39 in good health.

The chain couples TRBV5-1 to TRBJ2-7; unclear D gene. The CDR3 extends over 13 amino acids. The V gene's germline CDR1 is SGHRS and CDR2 YFSETQ. V was clipped by 7 bases and J by 0 bases, with 11 bases between them. The CDR3 DNA follows: TGCGCCAGCCGCGTTGAGTTCTCCTACGAGCAGTACTTC. This codes for CASRVEFSYEQYF. Full variable domain (rest looked up from reference TRBV5-1 and TRBJ2-7): KAGVTQTPRYLIKTRGQQVTLSCSPISGHRSVSWYQQTPGQGLQFLFEYFSETQRNKGNFPGRFSGRQFSNSRSEMNVSTLELGDSALYLCASRVEFSYEQYFGPGTRLTVT.

This chain uses TRBV4-1 with TRBJ1-6, with D unresolved. V lost 0 bases and J lost 6, with 12 bases in between. This CDR3 comprises 16 residues. From germline, CDR1 is MGHRA and CDR2 YSYEKL. The CDR3, as DNA: TGCGCCAGCAGCCAAGATCAACAGATGAGTAATTCACCCCTCCACTTT. Protein product: CASSQDQQMSNSPLHF.

The chain recombines TRBV27 with TRBJ2-5; D unclear. This CDR3 region has 14 residues. The V end lost 5 bases, the J end lost 5 bases, and 15 bases lay between the germline ends. Germline CDR1 and CDR2: MNHEY and SMNVEV (reference sequence). The CDR3 here is CASSPTEPSETQYF. CDR3 sequence (DNA): TGTGCCAGCAGTCCGACTGAACCCTCGGAGACCCAGTACTTC.

This chain joins TRBV7-8 and TRBJ2-3; 7 bases are a match to TRBD2. Trimming removed 5 bases from V and 0 bases from J; junction bases left unmatched: 8. The germline gives CDR1 SGHVS, CDR2 FQNEAQ. There are 16 residues in the CDR3. CDR3 region: CASSGPSGTSTDTQYF. The CDR3 nucleotides are TGTGCCAGCAGCGGACCTAGCGGAACTAGCACAGATACGCAGTATTTT.

The V gene is TRBV7-8, the J gene TRBJ2-1; a possible D gene is TRBD1 (6 bases). The CDR3 runs to 13 residues. Trimming shortened V by 1 base and J by 10 bases, and 11 bases separated the two germline ends. CDR1 and CDR2 (germline): SGHVS, FQNEAQ. The CDR3 spells CASSLGTGTEQFF. The CDR3 DNA is TGTGCCAGCAGCTTAGGGACCGGGACAGAGCAGTTCTTC.

The J gene is TRBJ1-2, the V gene TRBV19; 10 bases are a match to TRBD1. The CDR3 spans 16 residues. CDR1 and CDR2 from the germline V gene are LNHDA and SQIVND (reference sequence). The J segment lost 3 bases and the V segment lost 5 bases, leaving 9 bases of the junction unmatched. CDR3 amino acids: CASSGRDRGLDYGYTF. The CDR3 nucleotides are TGTGCCAGTAGTGGTCGCGACAGGGGGCTTGACTATGGCTACACCTTC.

The chain carries TRBV28 and TRBJ2-1, with D tentatively TRBD2 (5 bases). This CDR3 is 15 amino acids long. Germline lookup yields CDR1 MDHEN and CDR2 SYDVKM. Trimming stripped 6 bases from V and 0 bases from J, with 12 bases between. DNA of the CDR3: TGTGCCAGCAGACTAGGGTGGGACTCCTACAATGAGCAGTTCTTC. This sequence encodes CASRLGWDSYNEQFF.

The V and J genes are TRBV30 and TRBJ2-2; D gene uncertain. The V gene's germline CDR1 is GTSNPN and CDR2 SVGIG (reference sequence). The V end was cut by 5 bases, the J end by 7 bases, with 11 bases between. The CDR3 contains 12 residues. This chain's CDR3 is CAWALSGGELFF. The DNA of the CDR3 is TGTGCCTGGGCGCTATCCGGCGGGGAGCTGTTTTTT.

V and J are TRBV7-8 and TRBJ1-1; D is unresolved. In germline, CDR1 is SGHVS, CDR2 FQNEAQ. CDR3 size: 13 residues. The ends were cut back, 5 bases at V and 5 bases at J, with 12 bases in the middle. The CDR3 DNA reads TGTGCCAGCAGCCCGGATTGGGGTACTGAAGCTTTCTTT. This sequence encodes CASSPDWGTEAFF.

The J gene is TRBJ2-1, the V gene TRBV19; 14 nucleotides line up with TRBD2. CDR1 is LNHDA and CDR2 is SQIVND in the germline V gene (reference sequence). CDR3 size: 20 residues. V trimming: 10 bases; J trimming: 4 bases; junction bases outside the gene matches: 21. In DNA, the CDR3 is TGTGCCAATCGACTAGCGGGAGGGCCGACTGTCCCCAAAAAATACAATGAGCAGTTCTTC. Amino acids: CANRLAGGPTVPKKYNEQFF.

This chain connects TRBV11-3 to TRBJ2-2; 7 nucleotides agree with TRBD2. With 5 bases clipped from V and 2 bases from J, the junction kept 2 bases outside the gene matches. The CDR3 runs to 14 residues. CDR1 is SGHNT, CDR2 YENEEA, per germline. CDR3 residues: CASSGDYNTGELFF. CDR3 DNA: TGTGCCAGCAGCGGGGACTACAACACCGGGGAGCTGTTTTTT. The whole variable domain, remainder taken from reference TRBV11-3 and TRBJ2-2, is EAGVVQSPRYKIIEKKQPVAFWCNPISGHNTLYWYLQNLGQGPELLIRYENEEAVDDSQLPKDRFSAERLKGVDSTLKIQPAELGDSAVYLCASSGDYNTGELFFGEGSRLTVL.

The table lists this clone with a count of one. An end of the junction differs from the germline gene, which may be a read error. V and J are TRBV5-8 and TRBJ2-7; D is perhaps TRBD1 (5 bases). The V gene's germline CDR1 is SGHTS and CDR2 YDEGEE. This CDR3 contains 11 residues. CDR3 sequence (DNA): TGTGCCAGCACGCTGAGACAGAGCCCTAACTTC. Protein: CASTLRQSPNF.

This sequence joins TRBV27 and TRBJ1-2, with 7 bases matching TRBD1. The CDR3 length is 13 residues. After removal of 5 bases from V and 6 bases from J, the junction contained 6 bases not matched to a gene. Germline V lookup: CDR1 MNHEY, CDR2 SMNVEV (reference sequence). For the CDR3, the DNA is TGTGCCAGCAGTCCCGGGACAGAAGATGGCTACACCTTC. It is translated as CASSPGTEDGYTF.